The present T cell receptor (beta chain) was sequenced within a study of T cells after posttransplantation cyclophosphamide (dated by TCRdb to between 2015 and 2016). Some background on the complete study: T cell repertoire reconstitution was tracked by TRB sequencing after myeloablative bone marrow transplantation in which posttransplantation cyclophosphamide was used as GVHD prophylaxis. TRA and TRB clonality were tightly correlated in several samples, so subsequent TCR analyses focused on TRB only. Blood from every one of the roughly 33 PTCy patients who had 1-year posttransplant specimens underwent TRB sequencing. Up to 3 additional blood samples from 2 to 5.2 years after transplant were also TRB-sequenced in 3 patients, as was pretransplant blood from several patients. Samples from roughly 35 PTCy-treated patients, along with samples from roughly 16 of their related bone marrow donors, underwent antigen receptor sequencing. Public TRB sequences were queried against a database of over 3,500 sequences associated with responses to pathogens, tumor antigens, self-antigens and alloantigens.

On the day of marrow donation, related bone marrow donors gave peripheral blood samples. Peripheral blood and bone marrow mononuclear cells were isolated by Ficoll-Hypaque density centrifugation and were cryopreserved. What the research found in general, with its limitations: Donor-recipient similarity was low at 1-2 months but rose over the first year, and later blood repertoires were often dominated by donor CD8+ memory clones. Across some 45 patients, TRB clonality was highly associated with recipient CMV seropositivity and CMV reactivation, and PTCy diversity was similar to diversity in CNI/methotrexate controls. The TRB repertoires of T cells infiltrating skin or the GI tract showed only limited overlap with the TRB repertoires found in blood.

On this clone itself: Its cognate antigen has yet to be identified. No base-level quality is on record; no much larger clone is a single base apart.

TRB sequencing used genomic DNA with the immunoSEQ assay at survey resolution or the hsTCRB kit. For the original study's pipeline: The immunoSEQ software handled the initial read processing, while the LymphoSeq R package was used for the repertoire analyses. For each TRB dataset, clonality was calculated as 1 minus normalized Shannon entropy, and the Gini coefficient was computed as well. Phenotypes of unsorted samples were inferred by mapping TRB sequences from sorted subsets of the recipient or donor onto unsorted samples of the same recipient. What TCRdb holds here is the immuneACCESS table cut down to in-frame rearrangements. Part of the clones is not present; checked against another copy, under half of the missing clones reflect an unresolved V gene, and the others are unexplained. The DNA was the basis for D and trimming; V, J and clone size are from that table. The sample features approximately 34,000 clones, and none is a singleton. The top ten clonotypes cover 6% to 8.5% of the sample.

The TCR was taken from a woman aged 50 to 65 in good health and a related stem cell transplant donor. Sequencing input: PBMCs.

CDR3 region: CASSLVGAEEEKLFF. In nucleotide form, the sequence is TGTGCCAGCAGCTTAGTGGGGGCGGAGGAAGAAAAACTGTTTTTT. Here the chain combines TRBV7-6 and TRBJ1-4, with a tentative D gene TRBD1 over 6 matching bases. V is pared back by 1 base and J by 8 bases, with 14 bases lying between the germline termini. Its CDR3 holds 15 amino acids, cysteine through phenylalanine. Solely the CDR3 DNA is kept, with 45 bases framed from the first base. Per the germline V gene, SGHVS is the CDR1 and FNYEAQ is the CDR2.